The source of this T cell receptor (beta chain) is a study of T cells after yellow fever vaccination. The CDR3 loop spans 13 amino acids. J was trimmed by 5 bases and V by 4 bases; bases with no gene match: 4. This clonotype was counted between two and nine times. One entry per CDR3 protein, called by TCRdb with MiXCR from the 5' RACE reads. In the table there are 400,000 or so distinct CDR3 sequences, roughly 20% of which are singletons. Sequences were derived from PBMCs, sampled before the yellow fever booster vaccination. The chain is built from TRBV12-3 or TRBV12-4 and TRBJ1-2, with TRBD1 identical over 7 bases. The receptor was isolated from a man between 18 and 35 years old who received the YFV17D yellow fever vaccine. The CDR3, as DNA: TGTGCCAGCAGTTATGGGACAGCTTATGGCTACACCTTC. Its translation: CASSYGTAYGYTF.